This TCR beta chain was documented in a study of OX40 agonist ivuxolimab in advanced cancers. Whole-study context: Participants, 75% to 85% male, averaged roughly 55 years of age, ranging from about 20 to 79. Notes on the study in general: The mean number of expanded clones was higher in CD8+ T cells than in CD4+.

A single count supports this clone. Its antigen is currently unknown. Patients with a history of autoimmune disease or on systemic immunosuppression were excluded. Blood got drawn at baseline, again on cycle 4 day 1, and then on cycle 7 day 1. Using immunoSEQ multiplex PCR, the repertoire was profiled, and TCRdb retains in-frame clones only, with some absent. The table includes about 32,000 clones, 85% to 95% detected once. The TCR comes from an adult with an advanced solid tumor such as melanoma, head and neck, liver or kidney cancer. Material: CD4+ or CD8+ T cells sorted from blood, obtained in a trial of the OX40 agonist ivuxolimab.

CDR3 nucleotides: TGTGCCAGCAGTTTAAGTGGCATTGGCAATGAGCAGTTCTTC. Protein product: CASSLSGIGNEQFF. The J gene is TRBJ2-1, the V gene TRBV27; D remains ambiguous. The CDR3 length is 14 residues. Germline loops: CDR1 MNHEY, CDR2 SMNVEV (reference sequence). The V end lost 2 bases, the J end lost 6 bases, and 11 bases lay between the germline ends.